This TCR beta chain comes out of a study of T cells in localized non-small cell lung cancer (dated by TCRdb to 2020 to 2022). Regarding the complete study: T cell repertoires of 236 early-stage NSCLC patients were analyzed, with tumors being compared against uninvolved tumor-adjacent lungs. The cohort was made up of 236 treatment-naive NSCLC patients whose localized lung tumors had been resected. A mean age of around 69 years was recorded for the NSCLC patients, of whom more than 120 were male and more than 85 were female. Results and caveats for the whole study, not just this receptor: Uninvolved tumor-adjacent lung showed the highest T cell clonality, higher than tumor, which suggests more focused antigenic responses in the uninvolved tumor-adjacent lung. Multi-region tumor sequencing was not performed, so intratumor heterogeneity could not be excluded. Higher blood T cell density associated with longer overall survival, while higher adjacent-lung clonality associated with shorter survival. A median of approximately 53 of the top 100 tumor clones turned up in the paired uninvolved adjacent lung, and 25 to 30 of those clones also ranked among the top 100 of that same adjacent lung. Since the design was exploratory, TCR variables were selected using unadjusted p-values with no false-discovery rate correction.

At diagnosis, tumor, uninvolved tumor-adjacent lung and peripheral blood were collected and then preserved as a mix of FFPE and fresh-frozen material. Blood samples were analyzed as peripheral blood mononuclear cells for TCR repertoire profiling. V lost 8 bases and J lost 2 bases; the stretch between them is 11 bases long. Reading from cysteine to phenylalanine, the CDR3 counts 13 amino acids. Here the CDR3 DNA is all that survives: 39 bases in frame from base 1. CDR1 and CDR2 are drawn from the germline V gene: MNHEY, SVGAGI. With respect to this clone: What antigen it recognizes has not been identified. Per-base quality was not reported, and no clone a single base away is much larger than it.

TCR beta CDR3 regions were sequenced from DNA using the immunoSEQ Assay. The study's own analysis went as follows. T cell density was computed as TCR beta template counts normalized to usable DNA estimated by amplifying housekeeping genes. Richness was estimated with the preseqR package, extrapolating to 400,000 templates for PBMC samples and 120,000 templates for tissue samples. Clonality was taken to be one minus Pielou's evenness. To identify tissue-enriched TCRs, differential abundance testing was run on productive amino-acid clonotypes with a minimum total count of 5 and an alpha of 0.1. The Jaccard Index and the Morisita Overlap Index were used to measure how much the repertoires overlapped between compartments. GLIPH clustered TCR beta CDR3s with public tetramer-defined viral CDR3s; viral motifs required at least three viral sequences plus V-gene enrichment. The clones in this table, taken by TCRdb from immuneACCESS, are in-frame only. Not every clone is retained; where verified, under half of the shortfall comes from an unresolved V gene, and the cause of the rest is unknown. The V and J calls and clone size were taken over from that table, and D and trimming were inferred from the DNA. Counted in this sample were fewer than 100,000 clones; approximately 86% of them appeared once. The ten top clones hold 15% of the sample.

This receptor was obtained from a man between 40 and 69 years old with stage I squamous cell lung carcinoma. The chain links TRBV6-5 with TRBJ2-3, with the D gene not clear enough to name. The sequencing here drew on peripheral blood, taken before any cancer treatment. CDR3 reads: CASVAVTTDTQYF. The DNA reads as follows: TGTGCCAGCGTGGCCGTGACCACAGATACGCAGTATTTT.